The 21 T cell receptor beta chains in this list originate from one sample, sequenced in a study of CD4 T cell repertoires in COVID-19. Here immunoSEQ multiplex PCR was the method, and the copy in TCRdb shows in-frame clones only, minus some. This table has approximately 22,000 clones, 87% appearing once. Sequencing was done directly on freshly isolated, uncultured memory T cells. The material sequenced was central memory CD4+ T cells from blood, taken before the COVID-19 pandemic. Every receptor here comes from a human donor who had COVID-19.

The chain uses TRBV18 and TRBJ1-1; no reliable D call. Germline lookup yields CDR1 KGHSH and CDR2 LQKENI. CDR3 size: 15 residues. V lost 0 bases and J 3 bases, leaving 11 bases between the germline ends. The DNA for the CDR3 is TGTGCCAGCTCACCACCGTTAGCGGCCCACACTGAAGCTTTCTTT. Its protein is CASSPPLAAHTEAFF. Full variable domain (remainder filled in from reference TRBV18 and TRBJ1-1): NAGVMQNPRHLVRRRGQEARLRCSPMKGHSHVYWYRQLPEEGLKFMVYLQKENIIDESGMPKERFSAEFPKEGPSILRIQQVVRGDSAAYFCASSPPLAAHTEAFFGQGTRLTVV.

The chain has TRBV29-1 and TRBJ2-1, with TRBD2 identical over 10 bases. Germline V gene data show CDR1 as SQVTM and CDR2 as ANQGSEA. The CDR3 spans 14 residues. V dropped 3 bases and J dropped 7; count of bases not matched to a gene: 6. The CDR3 nucleotides are TGCAGCGTTGAGGCTAGCGGGAGTCCAAATGAGCAGTTCTTC. Translating it yields CSVEASGSPNEQFF.

The rearrangement joins TRBV19 to TRBJ1-5, with 8 bases matching TRBD1. The CDR3 length is 15 residues. Looked up from germline, CDR1 is LNHDA and CDR2 is SQIVND (reference sequence). The J segment lost 0 bases and the V segment lost 6 bases, leaving 4 bases of the junction unmatched. The DNA of the CDR3 is TGTGCCAGTAGCTGGACAGGGAATAGCAATCAGCCCCAGCATTTT. Translation gives CASSWTGNSNQPQHF.

The chain recombines TRBV28 with TRBJ2-1; 14 nucleotides align to TRBD2. J gave up 7 bases and V 7 bases, and 6 bases lay outside the gene matches. The CDR3 is 15 residues long. Per germline, CDR1 MDHEN and CDR2 SYDVKM. CDR3 region: CASTSGTSGRNEQFF. The DNA of the CDR3 is TGTGCCAGCACCTCGGGGACTAGCGGGAGAAATGAGCAGTTCTTC. The variable domain in full, completed from reference TRBV28 and TRBJ2-1, reads DVKVTQSSRYLVKRTGEKVFLECVQDMDHENMFWYRQDPGLGLRLIYFSYDVKMKEKGDIPEGYSVSREKKERFSLILESASTNQTSMYLCASTSGTSGRNEQFFGPGTRLTVL.

This chain connects TRBV10-3 to TRBJ2-2; TRBD1 might be the D (6 bases). This CDR3 is 15 amino acids long. Germline CDR1 and CDR2: ENHRY and SYGVKD. Between the trimmed V and J ends, which lost 6 bases and 3 bases, there was a span of 14 bases. The CDR3 nucleotides read TGTGCCATCAGGGTTACAGGGAAGGACACCGGGGAGCTGTTTTTT. Translating it yields CAIRVTGKDTGELFF.

The V and J genes are TRBV10-3 and TRBJ2-3; perhaps TRBD1 as D (6 bases). V was trimmed by 4 bases and J by 2 bases, leaving 10 bases between them. The CDR3 runs to 14 residues. The germline CDR1 and CDR2 sequences are ENHRY and SYGVKD. The CDR3 region is CAISAGHTTDTQYF. The CDR3 nucleotides read TGTGCCATCAGTGCGGGACATACCACAGATACGCAGTATTTT.

V usage is TRBV10-2 and J usage is TRBJ2-1; 16 bases map to TRBD2. The CDR3 is 16 residues long. CDR1 and CDR2 (germline): WSHSY, SAAADI. J lost 8 bases, V lost 3 bases, and 4 bases had no gene match. Here the CDR3 reads CASSDPGLAGGDEQFF. The DNA of the CDR3 is TGCGCCAGCAGTGATCCGGGACTAGCGGGAGGGGATGAGCAGTTCTTC.

The chain has TRBV6-5 and TRBJ1-1, with TRBD1 as a possible D gene (6 bases). The germline CDR1 and CDR2 sequences are MNHEY and SVGAGI. The V and J ends lost 5 bases and 10 bases respectively, with 17 bases between them. This CDR3 is built from 13 residues. Here the CDR3 reads CASSLRDTFGAFF. In DNA, the CDR3 is TGTGCCAGCAGTCTCCGGGACACTTTTGGAGCTTTCTTT.

The chain joins TRBV7-3 to TRBJ1-5; TRBD1 agrees at 7 bases. Germline lookup yields CDR1 SGHTA and CDR2 FQGTGA. The CDR3 has 20 residues. Germline trimming cut 5 bases from V and 0 bases from J; bases unmatched to any gene: 19. The CDR3 sequence is CASSPNVSRQGPYSNQPQHF. In nucleotides, the CDR3 is TGTGCCAGCAGCCCAAACGTCTCAAGACAGGGACCTTATAGCAATCAGCCCCAGCATTTT.

V is TRBV7-2 and J is TRBJ2-7, with a possible D match to TRBD1 (6 bases). The germline gives CDR1 SGHTA, CDR2 FQGNSA. The CDR3 is 13 residues long. V dropped 0 bases and J dropped 4 bases, with 7 bases sitting between them. The CDR3: CASSLAQGYEQYF. Here the CDR3 DNA reads TGTGCCAGCAGCTTAGCTCAGGGGTACGAGCAGTACTTC.

The chain recombines TRBV6-5 with TRBJ1-2; maybe TRBD1 (5 bases). The CDR3 contains 14 residues. Germline V CDR1 and CDR2: MNHEY, SVGAGI. The germline V and J ends were trimmed by 1 base and 6 bases, with 12 bases remaining between them. The CDR3 sequence is CASSYLGRRDGYTF. The CDR3 nucleotides read TGTGCCAGCAGTTACTTGGGACGGAGGGATGGCTACACCTTC.

V and J are TRBV28 and TRBJ2-3; a weak D match, TRBD2 (6 bases). The V and J ends lost 8 bases and 7 bases respectively, with 16 bases between them. The CDR3 spans 13 residues. Germline V gene sequence: CDR1 MDHEN, CDR2 SYDVKM. The CDR3 protein is CASQGVGRNTQYF. The DNA for the CDR3 is TGTGCCAGCCAAGGGGTGGGGAGGAATACGCAGTATTTT.

This clone was observed a single time. The DNA is left out, because the CDR3 cannot be placed on it with certainty; the CDR3 is given as TCRdb lists it. The V call is TRBV27, the J call TRBJ2-7; the table's D call TRBD2 went unverified against the DNA. Germline lookup yields CDR1 MNHEY and CDR2 SMNVEV (reference sequence). The CDR3 spans 15 amino acids, including both terminal residues. The CDR3 sequence: CASSSSSGGIYEQYF.

The chain links TRBV7-8 to TRBJ2-7, with D possibly being TRBD2 (5 bases). There are 14 residues in the CDR3. Germline values: CDR1 SGHVS, CDR2 FQNEAQ. Trimming pared 1 base from V and 6 bases from J, leaving 13 bases between. The CDR3 here is CASSLGTASGEQYF. In nucleotides, the CDR3 is TGTGCCAGCAGCTTAGGGACGGCAAGCGGCGAGCAGTACTTC.

J is TRBJ2-3 and V is TRBV29-1; 9 bases match TRBD2. The CDR3 spans 14 residues. V gave up 3 bases and J gave up 7 bases; unmatched junction bases: 8. The germline V gene encodes CDR1 SQVTM and CDR2 ANQGSEA. The CDR3 sequence: CSVDSTSGYYTQYF. The CDR3 DNA reads TGCAGCGTTGATTCGACTAGCGGATACTATACGCAGTATTTT.

CDR3 amino acids: CASSLLQGSEQYF. The CDR3 coding sequence is TGCGCCAGCAGCTTGTTACAGGGGAGCGAGCAGTACTTC. The chain combines TRBV5-1 with TRBJ2-7; 7 positions agree with TRBD1. This CDR3 region has 13 residues. V shed 1 base and J 6 bases; nucleotides not matched to a gene: 4. Germline V gene sequence: CDR1 SGHRS, CDR2 YFSETQ.

This clone appeared a single time. V and J are TRBV9 and TRBJ2-2; D is ambiguous. Trimming removed 3 bases at V and 1 base at J, with 16 bases between. Germline values: CDR1 SGDLS, CDR2 YYNGEE. The CDR3 length is 17 residues. In nucleotides, the CDR3 is TGTGCCAGCAGCGCGACAAACAGCCCCCTGAACACCGGGGAGCTGTTTTTT. Its translation is CASSATNSPLNTGELFF.

The rearrangement links TRBV6-1 to TRBJ2-3; the match to TRBD1 covers 12 bases. Germline V lookup: CDR1 MNHNS, CDR2 SASEGT. The CDR3 sequence is 16 residues long. V gave up 3 bases and J gave up 5 bases; unmatched junction bases: 6. This CDR3 is CASSDTGTGGGDTQYF. The CDR3 nucleotides are TGTGCCAGCAGTGATACCGGGACAGGGGGCGGAGATACGCAGTATTTT.

A few counts support this clone. The chain employs TRBV19 and TRBJ2-1; D remains unclear. The CDR3 spans 12 residues. Trimming left V 5 bases short and J 6 bases short, with 8 bases between. CDR1 LNHDA and CDR2 SQIVND come from the germline V gene (reference sequence). The CDR3 loop reads CASSSFRNEQFF. Written as DNA, the CDR3 is TGTGCCAGTAGTTCTTTTCGCAATGAGCAGTTCTTC.

The rearrangement links TRBV6-6 to TRBJ2-3; no clear D. V gave up 4 bases and J gave up 0 bases, with 8 bases separating them. The CDR3 loop spans 14 amino acids. The V gene's germline CDR1 is MNHNY and CDR2 SVGAGI (reference sequence). The CDR3 DNA is TGTGCCAGCAGTTTTGGAGCTAGCACAGATACGCAGTATTTT. This codes for CASSFGASTDTQYF.

In its sample, this clone was seen once. CDR3 DNA: TGTGCCAGTAGTCCCGGACAGGAGTACTATGGCTACACCTTC. Residues: CASSPGQEYYGYTF. This chain joins TRBV19 and TRBJ1-2; 7 nucleotides agree with TRBD1. From germline, CDR1 is LNHDA and CDR2 SQIVND (reference sequence). CDR3 size: 14 residues. With V trimmed by 5 bases and J by 3 bases, 6 bases remained unmatched.